This TCR beta chain was observed in a study of blood T cell repertoires in COVID-19. Overall study context: T cells, B-cell-depleted T cells, or PBMCs supplied cDNA or gDNA.

Using immunoSEQ multiplex PCR, the repertoire was profiled, and TCRdb retains in-frame clones only, with some absent. The sample consists of roughly 200,000 clones, about 83% of them appearing once. Trimming took 4 bases from V and 3 from J; bases not matched to a gene: 5. Germline assignment: CDR1 SGHRS and CDR2 YFSETQ. This CDR3 has 14 residues. Participants' own reports of clinical history determined their cohort assignment. Within 2 weeks of study entry, exposed participants had contacted a PCR-confirmed or clinician-diagnosed COVID-19 case. V and J are TRBV5-1 and TRBJ1-2; TRBD1 aligns across 8 bases. This sequence was found in a woman in her twenties or thirties who had been exposed to COVID-19. Sequenced input: PBMCs or T cells enriched from blood (not recorded which). The CDR3 sequence is CASSLDRADYGYTF. The CDR3 nucleotides read TGCGCCAGCAGCCTGGACAGGGCGGACTATGGCTACACCTTC. Based on the CDR3 plus reference TRBV5-1 and TRBJ1-2, the full variable domain is KAGVTQTPRYLIKTRGQQVTLSCSPISGHRSVSWYQQTPGQGLQFLFEYFSETQRNKGNFPGRFSGRQFSNSRSEMNVSTLELGDSALYLCASSLDRADYGYTFGSGTRLTVV.